This entry describes one TCR beta chain. When sampled, the donors appeared nominally healthy, though they likely had unrecorded immune exposures. This sample was included in a study of cytomegalovirus exposure and HLA in healthy donors. It was with 60 Vbeta and 13 Jbeta primers that the PCR ran. Libraries were prepared by immunoSEQ multiplex PCR; TCRdb keeps only in-frame clonotypes and omits some of them. The data contain some 150,000 clones, just over 75% of them singletons. This CDR3 is 13 amino acids long. Per germline, CDR1 KGHSH and CDR2 LQKENI. Trimming took 3 bases from V and 6 from J, leaving 11 bases between them.

The chain combines TRBV18 with TRBJ1-2; D uncertain. The TCR originated in a woman between 25 and 40 years old in good health and CMV-seropositive. The sequencing sample was made of PBMCs. CDR3: CASSPWATDGYTF. Written as DNA, the CDR3 is TGTGCCAGCTCACCCTGGGCGACGGATGGCTACACCTTC.